A selection of T cell receptor beta chains follows, all from one sample in a study of blood T cell repertoires in COVID-19. Sequenced by immunoSEQ multiplex PCR; TCRdb stores in-frame clones only, minus some. The sample holds 310,000 or so clones, around 86% seen once. Sample: peripheral blood. Receptor source: a woman aged 50 to 60 with acute or convalescent COVID-19. The CDR3 runs from the conserved cysteine through the conserved F or W. Each record gives: J gene, clone size, CDR3 length, D gene, V gene, CDR3 DNA, CDR3 protein. The D gene is left open where the match is weak. Where a row states a size, it is once, few, many or the class of an expanded clone; other rows omit it.

J: TRBJ1-4; size: few; length: 15; D: -; V: TRBV4-3; DNA: TGCGCCAGCAGCCACCTTAGAGGGGGAAATGAAAAACTGTTTTTT; CDR3: CASSHLRGGNEKLFF
J: TRBJ2-7; size: -; length: 15; D: -; V: TRBV4-1; DNA: TGCGCCAGCAGCCGAGTGGGACAATCAGGATACGAGCAGTACTTC; CDR3: CASSRVGQSGYEQYF
J: TRBJ2-2; size: -; length: 17; D: TRBD2; V: TRBV19; DNA: TGTGCCAGTAGTTGGGCTAGCGGGAGTAAGAACACCGGGGAGCTGTTTTTT; CDR3: CASSWASGSKNTGELFF
J: TRBJ2-7; size: -; length: 12; D: TRBD1; V: TRBV6-5; DNA: TGTGCCAGCAGCAGGGGGTACTACGAGCAGTACTTC; CDR3: CASSRGYYEQYF
J: TRBJ2-1; size: -; length: 14; D: TRBD2; V: TRBV2; DNA: TGTGCCACATTAACTTCGGGACTAGGAAATCGGCAGTTCTTC; CDR3: CATLTSGLGNRQFF
J: TRBJ2-7; size: once; length: 17; D: -; V: TRBV7-9; DNA: TGTGCCAGCAGCTCGCCCGAAGATGGGGGGACGAACTACGAGCAGTACTTC; CDR3: CASSSPEDGGTNYEQYF
J: TRBJ2-3; size: -; length: 15; D: -; V: TRBV18; DNA: TGTGCCAGCTCACCACCGGGAGCGTCGACAGATACGCAGTATTTT; CDR3: CASSPPGASTDTQYF
J: TRBJ1-6; size: few; length: 13; D: -; V: TRBV9; DNA: TGTGCCAGCAGCGTCGAGCAGGATTCACCCCTCCACTTT; CDR3: CASSVEQDSPLHF
J: TRBJ1-1; size: -; length: 14; D: TRBD1; V: TRBV15; DNA: TGTGCCACCACCAGGGACAGACTGAACACTGAAGCTTTCTTT; CDR3: CATTRDRLNTEAFF
J: TRBJ2-5; size: few; length: 14; D: -; V: TRBV5-1; DNA: TGCGCCAGCAGCCAACAGGGTATCCAAGAGACCCAGTACTTC; CDR3: CASSQQGIQETQYF
J: TRBJ2-7; size: -; length: 13; D: -; V: TRBV5-6; DNA: TGTGCCAGCAGCCTACTTCGGGGGTACGAGCAGTACTTC; CDR3: CASSLLRGYEQYF
J: TRBJ2-7; size: -; length: 16; D: -; V: TRBV21-1; DNA: TGTGCCAGCAGCAAAGGTGGACAGGGGGTACCCTACGAGCAGTACTTC; CDR3: CASSKGGQGVPYEQYF
J: TRBJ1-4; size: -; length: 14; D: -; V: TRBV10-2; DNA: TGCGCCAGCAGTGCTCGGAGAGTTAATGAAAAACTGTTTTTT; CDR3: CASSARRVNEKLFF
J: TRBJ1-2; size: -; length: 11; D: -; V: TRBV28; DNA: TGTGCCATACAACGAAACTATGGCTACACCTTC; CDR3: CAIQRNYGYTF
J: TRBJ1-4; size: -; length: 15; D: TRBD1; V: TRBV19; DNA: TGTGCCAGCAGGGACAGCCGTGCAACTAATGAAAAACTGTTTTTT; CDR3: CASRDSRATNEKLFF
J: TRBJ1-1; size: few; length: 13; D: -; V: TRBV18; DNA: TGTGCCAGCTCACGAAGACATAACACTGAAGCTTTCTTT; CDR3: CASSRRHNTEAFF
J: TRBJ2-7; size: -; length: 14; D: TRBD1; V: TRBV6-5; DNA: TGTGCCAGCAGTTACGGGGACAGGGGGTACGAGCAGTACTTC; CDR3: CASSYGDRGYEQYF
J: TRBJ2-7; size: -; length: 17; D: -; V: TRBV5-4; DNA: TGTGCCAGCAGCCGCTCCTTAGCGCTTATTAGCTCCTACGAGCAGTACTTC; CDR3: CASSRSLALISSYEQYF
J: TRBJ2-5; size: once; length: 13; D: -; V: TRBV6-5; DNA: TGTGCCAGCGCAGAAGTGATACGAGAGACCCAGTACTTC; CDR3: CASAEVIRETQYF
J: TRBJ2-4; size: -; length: 15; D: TRBD2; V: TRBV28; DNA: TGTGCCAGCAGTTTTATCGGGACTACCAAAAACATTCAGTACTTC; CDR3: CASSFIGTTKNIQYF
J: TRBJ2-7; size: -; length: 16; D: -; V: TRBV7-8; DNA: TGTGCCAGCAGCAACCCCACCGGGACACCGAACTACGAGCAGTACTTC; CDR3: CASSNPTGTPNYEQYF
J: TRBJ2-2; size: -; length: 19; D: TRBD2; V: TRBV7-7; DNA: TGTGCCAGCAGCCCGGGACTAGCGGGAGTAGGGGGAACGTCCGGGGAGCTGTTTTTT; CDR3: CASSPGLAGVGGTSGELFF
J: TRBJ1-2; size: -; length: 14; D: -; V: TRBV27; DNA: TGTGCCACTGCCAACACAGGGACTAACTATGGCTACACCTTC; CDR3: CATANTGTNYGYTF
J: TRBJ2-1; size: -; length: 14; D: -; V: TRBV19; DNA: TGTGCCAGTAGTGGGCCTGACCACTACAATGAGCAGTTCTTC; CDR3: CASSGPDHYNEQFF
J: TRBJ1-1; size: -; length: 16; D: TRBD1; V: TRBV5-1; DNA: TGCGCCAGCAGCTTCCGACAGGGGGCGCGGGACACTGAAGCTTTCTTT; CDR3: CASSFRQGARDTEAFF
J: TRBJ2-1; size: -; length: 17; D: TRBD2; V: TRBV28; DNA: TGTGCCAGCAGTGCCACCGGGACTAGAGGGTCCTACAATGAGCAGTTCTTC; CDR3: CASSATGTRGSYNEQFF
J: TRBJ1-3; size: -; length: 15; D: TRBD1; V: TRBV7-8; DNA: TGTGCCAGCAGCTTAGGGGACAGCTCTGGAAACACCATATATTTT; CDR3: CASSLGDSSGNTIYF
J: TRBJ2-3; size: -; length: 16; D: TRBD1; V: TRBV7-9; DNA: TGTGCCAGCAGCACCATAGACAGGGATCTGACAGATACGCAGTATTTT; CDR3: CASSTIDRDLTDTQYF
J: TRBJ1-2; size: -; length: 13; D: -; V: TRBV14; DNA: TGTGCCAGCAGCCAAGATCCTCGGGGTACCTACACCTTC; CDR3: CASSQDPRGTYTF
J: TRBJ2-5; size: -; length: 16; D: TRBD2; V: TRBV9; DNA: TGTGCCAGCAGCCCCCCTGGCGGGACGGGGGGAGAGACCCAGTACTTC; CDR3: CASSPPGGTGGETQYF
J: TRBJ2-7; size: -; length: 15; D: -; V: TRBV3-1/TRBV3-2; DNA: TGTGCCAGCAGCCGGGAGGGACAGGCCAACTACGAGCAGTACTTC; CDR3: CASSREGQANYEQYF
J: TRBJ2-7; size: -; length: 17; D: TRBD2; V: TRBV6-4; DNA: TGTGCCAGCAGTGACCCAACTAGCGGGATATGGGAGTACGAGCAGTACTTC; CDR3: CASSDPTSGIWEYEQYF
J: TRBJ2-2; size: -; length: 18; D: TRBD2; V: TRBV16; DNA: TGTGCCAGCAGCCAAAGGTTACTAGCGGGAGAGAACACCGGGGAGCTGTTTTTT; CDR3: CASSQRLLAGENTGELFF
J: TRBJ1-5; size: -; length: 16; D: -; V: TRBV10-3; DNA: TGTGCCATCAGTGAGTCTGACTCCAGGGGCCGACTTCCCCAGCATTTT; CDR3: CAISESDSRGRLPQHF
J: TRBJ1-1; size: few; length: 13; D: -; V: TRBV24-1; DNA: TGTGCCACCCAAGGCGGAGGGAACACTGAAGCTTTCTTT; CDR3: CATQGGGNTEAFF
J: TRBJ1-1; size: -; length: 15; D: -; V: TRBV5-4; DNA: TGTGCCAGCAGCTACTATGCAGGGTCCAACACTGAAGCTTTCTTT; CDR3: CASSYYAGSNTEAFF
J: TRBJ1-5; size: -; length: 13; D: TRBD1; V: TRBV2; DNA: TGTGCCAGCAGCGGGACAGGCAATCAGCCCCAGCATTTT; CDR3: CASSGTGNQPQHF
J: TRBJ2-3; size: once; length: 17; D: TRBD2; V: TRBV9; DNA: TGTGCCAGCAGCAAAGTAGGACTAGCGGGAGCAACAGATACGCAGTATTTT; CDR3: CASSKVGLAGATDTQYF
J: TRBJ2-3; size: -; length: 17; D: TRBD2; V: TRBV7-3; DNA: TGTGCCAGCAGCTTAACGGGGGGACTAGCGGGTGCGGATACGCAGTATTTT; CDR3: CASSLTGGLAGADTQYF
J: TRBJ2-3; size: -; length: 17; D: TRBD2; V: TRBV9; DNA: TGTGCCAGCAGCGCCGGACTAGCGGGATATGACACAGATACGCAGTATTTT; CDR3: CASSAGLAGYDTDTQYF
J: TRBJ2-7; size: -; length: 14; D: -; V: TRBV27; DNA: TGTGCCAGCAGTTTTTCGGCAGGGAGGTACGAGCAGTACTTC; CDR3: CASSFSAGRYEQYF
J: TRBJ2-7; size: -; length: 14; D: TRBD1; V: TRBV18; DNA: TGTGCCAGCTCCGAGAGGACAGGGGCCTACGAGCAGTACTTC; CDR3: CASSERTGAYEQYF
J: TRBJ1-1; size: -; length: 18; D: -; V: TRBV6-7; DNA: TGTGCCAGCAGTTACTCGATAGTTGGGACTAGAGCAAACACTGAAGCTTTCTTT; CDR3: CASSYSIVGTRANTEAFF
J: TRBJ2-3; size: few; length: 14; D: TRBD1; V: TRBV27; DNA: TGTGCCAGCAGTTTGCACAGGGGGTCGGATACGCAGTATTTT; CDR3: CASSLHRGSDTQYF
J: TRBJ2-5; size: -; length: 16; D: TRBD2; V: TRBV7-2; DNA: TGTGCCAGCAGCGCGGGACTAGCGGGAGGGTTGGAGACCCAGTACTTC; CDR3: CASSAGLAGGLETQYF
J: TRBJ1-1; size: -; length: 15; D: -; V: TRBV28; DNA: TGTGCCAGCAGTCCCCCTACAGGTCATCTCACTGAAGCTTTCTTT; CDR3: CASSPPTGHLTEAFF
J: TRBJ2-2; size: -; length: 18; D: TRBD2; V: TRBV4-3; DNA: TGCGCCAGCAGCCAAGAGGTTAGGACTAGCTTTGGCACCGGGGAGCTGTTTTTT; CDR3: CASSQEVRTSFGTGELFF
J: TRBJ2-2; size: -; length: 16; D: TRBD2; V: TRBV7-9; DNA: TGTGCCAGCAGCTTAGGGGTTAGCGGGAGATCCGGGGAGCTGTTTTTT; CDR3: CASSLGVSGRSGELFF
J: TRBJ1-1; size: -; length: 13; D: -; V: TRBV10-3; DNA: TGTGCCAGCAGAGGGATCGGGGACACTGAAGCTTTCTTT; CDR3: CASRGIGDTEAFF
J: TRBJ2-1; size: -; length: 16; D: TRBD2; V: TRBV24-1; DNA: TGTGCCACCAGTGATCTCCTAGCGGGGGACAACAATGAGCAGTTCTTC; CDR3: CATSDLLAGDNNEQFF